The text below deals with one T cell receptor beta chain. The antigen it recognizes is unknown. The input lacks base qualities; no much larger clone sits a single base away. TCRbeta CDR3 regions were amplified from genomic DNA by means of the immunoSEQ Assay, a bias-controlled multiplex PCR. The original pipeline was this. The number of nucleated cells in each sample was estimated by amplification of reference gene primers within the assay. To quantify the absolute abundance of each unique TCRbeta CDR3 rearrangement, sequence reads were collapsed and filtered. Productive Simpson clonality was computed per sample as the square root of Simpson's diversity index over productive rearrangements. TCRdb stores this immuneACCESS table with in-frame sequences only. Part of the clones is absent; in the studies checked, under half of the shortfall reflects unresolved V genes, and no reason is known for the rest. The V and J calls and clone size are taken from that table; D and trimming were inferred from the DNA. The sample table contains about 130,000 clones; only one count was recorded for approximately 83% of them. The ten largest clones represent just over 9% of the sample.

The record originates from a study of blood T cell repertoires in COVID-19 (TCRdb year 2020). Notes on the research overall: Samples covering the acute and convalescent phases of COVID-19 were provided by collaborators in the United States, Italy and Spain. The dataset comprised deeply sampled blood TCRbeta repertoires from subjects exposed to, actively infected with, or recovered from COVID-19. Nearly every sample came with metadata listing a de-identified subject ID, COVID-19 status, age in years and sex. The repertoires were released in a freely available public database intended as a resource for research on the immune response to SARS-CoV-2. The samples were drawn from the first 160 participants of the ongoing ImmuneRACE study and from 950 to 1,500 subjects provided by 6 global collaborators. The material from the prospective study consisted of cDNA or gDNA derived from T cells, B-cell-depleted T cells, or PBMCs. HLA class I and class II types, where available, came from metadata supplied by the sample provider rather than from assay-based typing. Findings and caveats that apply to the study as a whole: How much clinical and demographic metadata was included differed by source and by participant, and the metadata was provided uncurated.

From a lookup of the germline V gene, CDR1 and CDR2 are MNHEY and SVGEGT. Trimmed from V: 1 base; trimmed from J: 5 bases; junction bases lacking a gene match: 4. CDR3 length: 14 amino acids, cysteine to phenylalanine. Left in the record is the CDR3 DNA by itself, 42 bases read in frame from the first base. Participants in the prospective study were aged roughly 18 to 100 years, lived in 24 United States geographic areas, and enrolled through a virtual design. In the prospective study, participants were assigned to cohorts based on the clinical history participants reported in a screening survey and a study questionnaire. Recovered participants in ImmuneRACE Cohort 3 were defined as having two consecutive negative NP/OP PCR tests, clearance from a healthcare professional, or resolution of symptoms. Mobile phlebotomists in the prospective study collected whole blood, serum and a nasopharyngeal or oropharyngeal swab from every participant. Participants in the prospective study had the option to provide additional blood draws and questionnaires over a 2-month period. Before DNA extraction, prospective study blood samples were shipped either frozen or at room temperature.

The sequence links TRBV6-2 or TRBV6-3 to TRBJ2-5; 7 central bases correspond to TRBD1. This receptor was identified in a man in his forties or fifties who had recovered from COVID-19. The sequenced sample was PBMCs or T cells enriched from blood (not recorded which). In nucleotides, the sequence is TGTGCCAGCAGTTACTTAGGGGGCAGGGAGACCCAGTACTTC. It codes for CASSYLGGRETQYF.